A single sample gave rise to the 31 T cell receptor beta chains below, sequenced in a study of cytomegalovirus exposure and HLA in healthy donors. The PCR was carried out with 60 Vbeta primers and 13 Jbeta primers. Here immunoSEQ multiplex PCR was the method, and the copy in TCRdb shows in-frame clones only, minus some. Counted here are about 130,000 clones, 82% occurring once; the ten biggest clones make up 11%. Sequenced material: PBMCs. Every receptor here comes from a male donor in good health and CMV-seropositive.

This clone was seen a single time. The genes are TRBV15 and TRBJ2-7, with 7 bases that match TRBD1. CDR3 length equals 15 residues. After removal of 1 base from V and 0 bases from J, the junction contained 3 bases not matched to a gene. Germline loops: CDR1 LNHNV, CDR2 YYDKDF (reference sequence). CDR3 DNA sequence: TGTGCCACCAGCAGAGTAGGGACAGTCTCCTACGAGCAGTACTTC. Its protein is CATSRVGTVSYEQYF.

The rearrangement links TRBV19 to TRBJ2-3, with TRBD1 identical over 9 bases. Germline CDR1 reads LNHDA; CDR2 reads SQIVND (reference sequence). J gave up 4 bases and V 5 bases, and 16 bases lay outside the gene matches. The CDR3 contains 18 residues. CDR3 protein: CASSFLTGGSTMADTQYF. In DNA, the CDR3 is TGTGCCAGTAGTTTTTTGACAGGGGGTAGTACGATGGCAGATACGCAGTATTTT.

This chain connects TRBV2 to TRBJ1-5, with 11 positions matching TRBD1. The CDR3 runs 13 residues. Trimming cost V 6 bases and J 7 bases; bases outside gene matches: 2. From germline, CDR1 is SNHLY and CDR2 FYNNEI. CDR3 in amino acids: CASRGQGGQPQHF. The CDR3 DNA is TGTGCCAGCAGGGGACAGGGGGGCCAGCCCCAGCATTTT.

The chain links TRBV9 to TRBJ2-7; 16 nucleotides agree with TRBD2. V lost 4 bases to trimming and J lost 3 bases; unmatched junction nucleotides: 10. Germline CDR1 is SGDLS and CDR2 is YYNGEE. CDR3 length: 18 amino acids. CDR3 DNA: TGTGCCAGCAGCTCGGGGACTAGCGGGAGGGCCCGACTCTACGAGCAGTACTTC. Protein product: CASSSGTSGRARLYEQYF.

The V call is TRBV6-6, the J call TRBJ2-7, with a tentative D call TRBD2 (6 bases). The CDR3 is made up of 15 amino acids. The germline V and J ends were trimmed by 2 bases and 6 bases, with 17 bases remaining between them. Germline CDR1 and CDR2: MNHNY and SVGAGI (reference sequence). CDR3 sequence (DNA): TGTGCCAGCAGTTACGGGGGGACCGGACGGGGCGAGCAGTACTTC. It translates to CASSYGGTGRGEQYF.

This chain joins TRBV30 and TRBJ1-2, with D unclear. The CDR3 is made up of 15 amino acids. Germline values: CDR1 GTSNPN, CDR2 SVGIG (reference sequence). V gave up 0 bases and J gave up 3 bases, with 14 bases separating them. CDR3 in amino acids: CAWSVRRKGDYGYTF. In DNA, the CDR3 is TGTGCCTGGAGTGTACGCCGAAAAGGAGACTATGGCTACACCTTC. Complete variable domain (other parts from reference TRBV30 and TRBJ1-2): SQTIHQWPATLVQPVGSPLSLECTVEGTSNPNLYWYRQAAGRGLQLLFYSVGIGQISSEVPQNLSASRPQDRQFILSSKKLLLSDSGFYLCAWSVRRKGDYGYTFGSGTRLTVV.

The genes are TRBV4-2 and TRBJ1-5; D uncertain. CDR1 and CDR2 (germline): LGHNA, YNFKEQ. With 1 base removed from V and 2 bases from J, the gap between germline ends came to 12 bases. This CDR3 comprises 16 residues. This CDR3 reads CASSQGAGIGNQPQHF. CDR3 nucleotide sequence: TGTGCCAGCAGCCAAGGGGCGGGAATTGGCAATCAGCCCCAGCATTTT.

This clone occurred a few times. The chain is built from TRBV4-3 and TRBJ2-1, with D maybe TRBD2 (6 bases). Trimming removed 3 bases from V and 8 bases from J, with 11 bases in between. CDR1 and CDR2 (germline): LGHNA, YSLEER. The CDR3 totals 13 residues. The CDR3 is CASSQGLGHEQFF. The CDR3 DNA is TGCGCCAGCAGCCAGGGACTGGGGCATGAGCAGTTCTTC.

The V gene is TRBV21-1, the J gene TRBJ2-5; the D call in the table, TRBD2, was not verified against the DNA. The tail of the sequence fits TRBJ2-7 better, so the J call may be wrong. TRBV21-1 is noted as a pseudogene. The CDR3 spans 14 residues. As DNA, the CDR3 is TGTGCCAGCAGCAGATGGTTACGCTCCTACGAGCAGTACTTC. Protein product: CASSRWLRSYEQYF.

This sequence joins TRBV2 and TRBJ1-2, with D hard to call. The ends were cut back, 7 bases at V and 2 bases at J, with 5 bases in the middle. CDR3 size: 11 residues. The V gene's germline CDR1 is SNHLY and CDR2 FYNNEI. The CDR3 DNA reads as TGTGCCAGCATCTTGAACTATGGCTACACCTTC. This translates into CASILNYGYTF.

The CDR3 reads CASSQDKLAEDTQYF. CDR3 DNA sequence: TGCGCCAGCAGCCAAGATAAACTAGCGGAGGATACGCAGTATTTT. The rearrangement links TRBV4-3 to TRBJ2-3; 8 nucleotides agree with TRBD2. CDR1 is LGHNA, CDR2 YSLEER, per germline. J was trimmed by 6 bases and V by 0 bases; bases with no gene match: 5. The CDR3 runs 15 residues.

This chain connects TRBV5-4 to TRBJ2-7, with D hard to call. The CDR3 length is 15 residues. V dropped 0 bases and J dropped 0 bases, with 10 bases sitting between them. CDR1 is SGHNT, CDR2 YYREEE, per germline (reference sequence). CDR3 amino acids: CASSLAHGSSYEQYF. CDR3 sequence (DNA): TGTGCCAGCAGCTTGGCCCACGGGTCCTCCTACGAGCAGTACTTC. Supplemented by reference TRBV5-4 and TRBJ2-7, the full variable domain reads ETGVTQSPTHLIKTRGQQVTLRCSSQSGHNTVSWYQQALGQGPQFIFQYYREEENGRGNFPPRFSGLQFPNYSSELNVNALELDDSALYLCASSLAHGSSYEQYFGPGTRLTVT.

The chain couples TRBV11-3 to TRBJ2-2; weak D call: TRBD1 (5 bases). This CDR3 contains 15 residues. V lost 5 bases, J lost 2 bases, and 12 bases lay in between. Germline V gives CDR1 SGHNT, CDR2 YENEEA. The DNA of the CDR3 is TGTGCCAGCAGCCTCCAGACAGATAACACCGGGGAGCTGTTTTTT. Its protein product is CASSLQTDNTGELFF.

The chain carries TRBV6-6 and TRBJ2-1; a possible D gene is TRBD2 (6 bases). CDR3 length: 16 residues. V shed 2 bases and J shed 1 base, with 12 bases lying between them. Per germline, CDR1 MNHNY and CDR2 SVGAGI (reference sequence). The CDR3 region is CASSYPGTFSYNEQFF. As DNA, the CDR3 is TGTGCCAGCAGTTACCCCGGGACTTTTTCCTACAATGAGCAGTTCTTC.

The chain carries TRBV7-2 and TRBJ2-5; TRBD2 matches at 9 bases. CDR1 and CDR2 (germline): SGHTA, FQGNSA. The CDR3 extends over 15 amino acids. The V segment lost 5 bases and the J segment 7 bases; nucleotides outside the gene matches: 11. The CDR3, as DNA: TGTGCCAGCAGCCTGCTGGGCGGGAGGGCGGGGACCCAGTACTTC. The encoded protein is CASSLLGGRAGTQYF.

The chain employs TRBV9 and TRBJ2-3, with D perhaps matching TRBD2 (6 bases). The CDR3 is 16 amino acids. Germline values: CDR1 SGDLS, CDR2 YYNGEE. V was trimmed by 0 bases and J by 1 base, leaving 12 bases between them. The CDR3 loop reads CASSVGPGVGTDTQYF. The CDR3 coding sequence is TGTGCCAGCAGCGTAGGCCCGGGGGTGGGCACAGATACGCAGTATTTT. The variable domain in full, completed from reference TRBV9 and TRBJ2-3, reads DSGVTQTPKHLITATGQRVTLRCSPRSGDLSVYWYQQSLDQGLQFLIQYYNGEERAKGNILERFSAQQFPDLHSELNLSSLELGDSALYFCASSVGPGVGTDTQYFGPGTRLTVL.

This clone turned up a few times. The chain joins TRBV7-8 to TRBJ2-1; 8 bases map to TRBD1. Trimming took 5 bases from V and 0 from J; bases not matched to a gene: 6. The CDR3 is 16 residues long. Per germline, CDR1 SGHVS and CDR2 FQNEAQ. In DNA form, the CDR3 reads TGTGCCAGCAGCAAATGGACAGGGCGCTCCTACAATGAGCAGTTCTTC. It is translated as CASSKWTGRSYNEQFF.

The chain combines TRBV2 with TRBJ2-5; 7 positions agree with TRBD2. There are 15 residues in the CDR3. The germline gives CDR1 SNHLY, CDR2 FYNNEI. V lost 8 bases to trimming and J lost 2 bases; unmatched junction nucleotides: 11. CDR3 nucleotides: TGTGCCAGCCAATTCTCACCAGCGGGACAAGAGACCCAGTACTTC. Translating gives CASQFSPAGQETQYF.

Only a few counts were recorded for this clone. The CDR3: CASSQERVGDQPQHF. The CDR3 region has the DNA TGCGCCAGCAGCCAAGAAAGGGTAGGGGATCAGCCCCAGCATTTT. The chain has TRBV4-3 and TRBJ1-5, with a weak D call TRBD1 (5 bases). Trimming removed 0 bases at V and 5 bases at J, with 11 bases between. The CDR3 is 15 amino acids. Germline V gene data show CDR1 as LGHNA and CDR2 as YSLEER.

The rearrangement joins TRBV7-8 to TRBJ2-7; tentatively, D is TRBD1 (5 bases). The CDR3 runs to 12 residues. The V end lost 7 bases, the J end lost 4 bases, and 11 bases lay between the germline ends. Germline V lookup: CDR1 SGHVS, CDR2 FQNEAQ. CDR3 in DNA: TGTGCCAGCAACCCCAGACAGTACGAGCAGTACTTC. Encoded protein: CASNPRQYEQYF. The whole variable domain, filled in from reference TRBV7-8 and TRBJ2-7, reads GAGVSQSPRYKVAKRGQDVALRCDPISGHVSLFWYQQALGQGPEFLTYFQNEAQLDKSGLPSDRFFAERPEGSVSTLKIQRTQQEDSAVYLCASNPRQYEQYFGPGTRLTVT.

This sequence joins TRBV19 and TRBJ1-4, with a possible D match to TRBD1 (5 bases). With 7 bases removed from V and 6 bases from J, the gap between germline ends came to 21 bases. Looked up from germline, CDR1 is LNHDA and CDR2 is SQIVND (reference sequence). This CDR3 region has 16 residues. CDR3 coding DNA: TGTGCCAGTAAAGGAATATGGCAGGGTGGTGATGAAAAACTGTTTTTT. Translating gives CASKGIWQGGDEKLFF.

The rearrangement joins TRBV10-3 to TRBJ2-1; 7 nucleotides line up with TRBD2. Germline values: CDR1 ENHRY, CDR2 SYGVKD. V trimming: 10 bases; J trimming: 1 base; junction bases outside the gene matches: 7. The CDR3 spans 14 residues. CDR3 in DNA: TGTGCCACCATTGCGGGAGTTTCCTACAATGAGCAGTTCTTC. As protein: CATIAGVSYNEQFF.

The chain carries TRBV2 and TRBJ2-1; 8 bases match TRBD2. J was trimmed by 6 bases and V by 8 bases; bases with no gene match: 12. The length of the CDR3 is 15 residues. Germline V gives CDR1 SNHLY, CDR2 FYNNEI. This CDR3 is CASGSVSGRGNEQFF. CDR3 nucleotide sequence: TGTGCCAGCGGATCGGTCAGCGGGAGAGGCAATGAGCAGTTCTTC.

The chain couples TRBV27 to TRBJ2-2, with a possible D match to TRBD2 (5 bases). The CDR3 loop spans 12 amino acids. The V end was cut by 7 bases, the J end by 4 bases, with 7 bases between. CDR1 and CDR2 from the germline V gene are MNHEY and SMNVEV (reference sequence). The CDR3: CASTSGTGELFF. CDR3 nucleotides: TGTGCCAGCACCAGCGGCACCGGGGAGCTGTTTTTT.

The chain combines TRBV28 with TRBJ2-3; TRBD2 agrees at 15 bases. Germline CDR1 reads MDHEN; CDR2 reads SYDVKM. J was trimmed by 3 bases and V by 8 bases; bases with no gene match: 6. The CDR3 is 16 residues long. CDR3 residues: CASAGGLAGGTDTQYF. In DNA form, the CDR3 reads TGTGCCAGCGCCGGGGGACTAGCGGGGGGAACAGATACGCAGTATTTT.

This chain joins TRBV7-2 and TRBJ1-6; a possible D gene is TRBD1 (5 bases). The V and J ends lost 3 bases and 5 bases respectively, with 11 bases between them. Germline V gene lookup returns CDR1 SGHTA and CDR2 FQGNSA. The CDR3 loop spans 15 amino acids. The CDR3 DNA reads as TGTGCCAGCAGCTTGTTACAGGCCGATAATTCACCCCTCCACTTT. Translating gives CASSLLQADNSPLHF.

The V gene is TRBV6-5, the J gene TRBJ1-1; unclear D gene. CDR3 length equals 13 residues. Trimming left V 5 bases short and J 3 bases short, with 10 bases between. Germline CDR1 reads MNHEY; CDR2 reads SVGAGI. The CDR3 nucleotides read TGTGCCAGCAGTGCGGGTATGGACACTGAAGCTTTCTTT. Translating gives CASSAGMDTEAFF.

This clone appeared a single time. The chain recombines TRBV9 with TRBJ2-1, with TRBD2 as a possible D gene (6 bases). The CDR3 is 16 amino acids. Germline CDR1 is SGDLS and CDR2 is YYNGEE. Trimming pared 4 bases from V and 7 bases from J, leaving 21 bases between. CDR3 nucleotide sequence: TGTGCCAGCAGCCGGAGTGGAATCGGGGGAAGAAATGAGCAGTTCTTC. Translating it yields CASSRSGIGGRNEQFF.

The chain couples TRBV11-2 to TRBJ2-5; 7 positions agree with TRBD1. The J call may be in error: the DNA end matches TRBJ2-7 better. This CDR3 is built from 15 residues. CDR1 is SGHAT, CDR2 FQNNGV, per germline. The CDR3 nucleotides read TGTGCCAGCAGCTTTATCAGGGGGATTTCTTACGAGCAGTACTTC. Protein: CASSFIRGISYEQYF.

This clone was counted only a few times. The CDR3 DNA reads TGTGCCAGCAGTTTAGGGACTAGCTTGAACGAGCAGTACTTC. It codes for CASSLGTSLNEQYF. The rearrangement joins TRBV28 to TRBJ2-7, with 9 bases lining up with TRBD2. This CDR3 has 14 amino acids. The V gene's germline CDR1 is MDHEN and CDR2 SYDVKM. V shed 2 bases, J shed 5 bases, and the junction held 4 bases outside the gene matches. Supplemented by reference TRBV28 and TRBJ2-7, the full variable domain reads DVKVTQSSRYLVKRTGEKVFLECVQDMDHENMFWYRQDPGLGLRLIYFSYDVKMKEKGDIPEGYSVSREKKERFSLILESASTNQTSMYLCASSLGTSLNEQYFGPGTRLTVT.

The chain couples TRBV4-2 to TRBJ2-7; D is uncertain. This CDR3 region has 16 residues. V lost 0 bases and J lost 3, with 15 bases in between. CDR1 LGHNA and CDR2 YNFKEQ come from the germline V gene. The CDR3 DNA reads TGTGCCAGCAGCCAAGATTTCCAGACACGCCGCTACGAGCAGTACTTC. This gives the protein CASSQDFQTRRYEQYF.